The clone carrying this T cell receptor beta chain was counted only a few times. Its specificity is unknown. The data were obtained in a study of graft-versus-host responses after intestinal transplantation. Study-wide background: Recipients underwent multivisceral, liver-intestinal, or isolated intestinal transplants. Each patient got anti-thymocyte globulin induction, then tacrolimus and steroids for roughly 3 years. Findings and limits, study-wide: Peak levels of circulating GvH clones tracked with early post-transplant HvG declines. Recipient-marrow GvH clones were detected, some having first appeared in ileum or blood.

The CDR3 is 14 amino acids. In germline, CDR1 is ENHRY, CDR2 SYGVKD. Trimming took 2 bases from V and 1 from J, leaving 8 bases between them. TCRdb's copy holds only in-frame clones and misses some; the assay was immunoSEQ multiplex PCR. The sample includes 40,000 or so clones, roughly 89% of them seen just once. This specimen consisted of PBMCs, obtained about nine months after transplant. The TCR sequence derives from a human patient who received an intestinal transplant, so some T cells may come from the graft donor. The chain carries TRBV10-3 and TRBJ2-5, with D possibly TRBD2 on 5 matching bases. CDR3 residues: CAISETGIQETQYF. The CDR3 DNA is TGTGCCATCAGTGAGACGGGGATCCAAGAGACCCAGTACTTC.